These 14 T cell receptor beta chains came from one sample sequenced in a study of T cell responses to AZD1222 COVID-19 vaccine. Libraries were prepared by immunoSEQ multiplex PCR; TCRdb keeps only in-frame clonotypes and omits some of them. The table shows fewer than 200,000 clones, with approximately 92% occurring only once. This specimen consisted of peripheral blood, obtained on day 0 of AZD1222 vaccination. These receptors were collected from an adult in good health.

V gene TRBV18 combines with J gene TRBJ1-1; a weak D match, TRBD1 (6 bases). This CDR3 region has 16 residues. From germline, CDR1 is KGHSH and CDR2 LQKENI. V lost 3 bases and J 4 bases, leaving 18 bases between the germline ends. CDR3 protein: CASSPESGVVSTEAFF. The CDR3 DNA reads as TGTGCCAGCTCACCGGAATCAGGGGTAGTTAGCACTGAAGCTTTCTTT.

The V gene is TRBV28, the J gene TRBJ2-1; D may correspond to TRBD1 or TRBD2 (6 bases each). This CDR3 is 15 amino acids long. The germline gives CDR1 MDHEN, CDR2 SYDVKM. V lost 6 bases and J 5 bases, leaving 17 bases between the germline ends. The CDR3 sequence is CASSPLSGADNEQFF. DNA of the CDR3: TGTGCCAGCAGCCCCCTCTCGGGGGCCGACAATGAGCAGTTCTTC.

The rearrangement joins TRBV5-1 to TRBJ2-7; 7 positions match TRBD1. After removal of 3 bases from V and 10 bases from J, the junction contained 13 bases not matched to a gene. The V gene's germline CDR1 is SGHRS and CDR2 YFSETQ. The length of the CDR3 is 14 residues. The CDR3 bases are TGCGCCAGCAGCTGGGGACAGCCCACCGAATACCAGTACTTC. Its protein product is CASSWGQPTEYQYF.

This clone was seen only once. V gene TRBV6-5 combines with J gene TRBJ1-5; the D gene is possibly TRBD1 (5 bases). There are 14 residues in the CDR3. Trimming removed 8 bases at V and 4 bases at J, with 15 bases between. CDR1 is MNHEY, CDR2 SVGAGI, per germline. In nucleotides, the CDR3 is TGTGCCAGCCACGTTCGGGCAGGGAATCAGCCCCAGCATTTT. Translating it yields CASHVRAGNQPQHF.

The genes are TRBV2 and TRBJ1-1, with D possibly being TRBD1 (6 bases). Trimming took 7 bases from V and 6 from J, leaving 12 bases between them. CDR3 length: 12 amino acids. Germline values: CDR1 SNHLY, CDR2 FYNNEI. CDR3: CASNPRGPEAFF. CDR3 sequence (DNA): TGTGCCAGCAACCCTCGGGGGCCTGAAGCTTTCTTT.

This rearrangement joins TRBV10-1 to TRBJ1-1; 7 bases line up with TRBD1. This CDR3 has 15 residues. Unmatched junction bases numbered 6, after V lost 1 base and J lost 4 bases. Germline CDR1 reads WNHNN; CDR2 reads SYGVQD (reference sequence). The CDR3 reads CASSEFEGAPTEAFF. CDR3 in DNA: TGCGCCAGCAGTGAGTTTGAGGGGGCGCCCACTGAAGCTTTCTTT.

The chain is built from TRBV18 and TRBJ1-2; D is uncertain. The CDR3 consists of 15 residues. Germline loops: CDR1 KGHSH, CDR2 LQKENI. The germline V and J ends were trimmed by 6 bases and 0 bases, with 14 bases remaining between them. CDR3: CASSPAADPNYGYTF. In DNA, the CDR3 is TGTGCCAGCTCTCCAGCGGCAGATCCTAACTATGGCTACACCTTC. Based on the CDR3 plus reference TRBV18 and TRBJ1-2, the full variable domain is NAGVMQNPRHLVRRRGQEARLRCSPMKGHSHVYWYRQLPEEGLKFMVYLQKENIIDESGMPKERFSAEFPKEGPSILRIQQVVRGDSAAYFCASSPAADPNYGYTFGSGTRLTVV.

The rearrangement uses TRBV28 and TRBJ1-1; 12 bases match TRBD1. Trimming cost V 2 bases and J 2 bases; bases outside gene matches: 6. Germline V gene lookup returns CDR1 MDHEN and CDR2 SYDVKM. The CDR3 has 17 residues. The DNA of the CDR3 is TGTGCCAGCAGTTTAAGGGGACAGGGGGCGTTTAACACTGAAGCTTTCTTT. Translating it yields CASSLRGQGAFNTEAFF.

This clone is a singleton in its sample. DNA for the CDR3: TGTGCTACGGGACAGGGCATAAGAGCGAACACTGAAGCTTTCTTT. It translates to CATGQGIRANTEAFF. This chain uses TRBV12-5 with TRBJ1-1, with 9 bases identical to TRBD1. Germline V CDR1 and CDR2: LGHNT, FRNRAP. The length of the CDR3 is 15 residues. Trimming cost V 10 bases and J 1 base; bases outside gene matches: 10.

This clone was counted between two and nine times. The chain combines TRBV7-3 with TRBJ2-2, with D perhaps TRBD1 (6 bases). The CDR3 runs 15 residues. The V gene lost 5 bases and the J gene lost 1 base, with 11 bases spanning the gap. From germline, CDR1 is SGHTA and CDR2 FQGTGA. CDR3 DNA: TGTGCCAGCAGCCATGGACAGTTGAACACCGGGGAGCTGTTTTTT. Protein sequence: CASSHGQLNTGELFF.

This clone came up once. CDR3 sequence (DNA): TGCAGCGTTGACCGGGGAATCCAAGAGACCCAGTACTTC. Encoded protein: CSVDRGIQETQYF. V gene TRBV29-1 combines with J gene TRBJ2-5; weak D call: TRBD2 (5 bases). This CDR3 is built from 13 residues. Trimming took off 3 bases at V and 1 base at J, with 9 bases between the two ends. Per the germline V gene, CDR1 is SQVTM and CDR2 is ANQGSEA.

The CDR3 DNA is TGTGCCAGCAGTGAAGCGACAGGGTTATGGGAGACCCAGTACTTC. Amino acid sequence: CASSEATGLWETQYF. This chain connects TRBV6-1 to TRBJ2-5, with 7 bases identical to TRBD1. V was pared by 0 bases and J by 5 bases, with 6 bases of the junction left unmatched. The CDR3 is 15 residues long. From germline, CDR1 is MNHNS and CDR2 SASEGT.

As to this clone: This specimen includes other DNA sequences encoding the same CDR3. The chain uses TRBV3-1 (or the pseudogene TRBV3-2) and TRBJ2-5; D gene uncertain. Trimming left V 1 base short and J 5 bases short, with 5 bases between. This CDR3 is built from 12 residues. The germline V gene has CDR1 LGHDT and CDR2 YNNKEL (reference sequence). CDR3 bases: TGTGCCAGCAGCCAAGTCGGGGAGACCCAGTACTTC. Amino acids: CASSQVGETQYF.

The chain has TRBV7-9 and TRBJ2-3; D uncertain. Per germline, CDR1 SEHNR and CDR2 FQNEAQ (reference sequence). V dropped 5 bases and J dropped 4 bases, with 13 bases sitting between them. The CDR3 is made up of 14 amino acids. The CDR3, as DNA: TGTGCCAGCAGCCCCCAAGGGTCTTCAGATACGCAGTATTTT. Translating gives CASSPQGSSDTQYF.